Given below is one T cell receptor (beta chain) in context. Its antigen is as yet unknown. This entry is derived from a study of T-cell reconstitution after alpha-beta-depleted transplantation in children. Preparation of the TCRbeta library involved a method that used unique molecular identifiers. TCRdb used MiXCR to reprocess the PCR reads, holding one entry per CDR3 protein. The repertoire holds 700,000 to 950,000 distinct CDR3 sequences, with approximately 15% as singletons. Unmatched junction bases numbered 3, after V lost 3 bases and J lost 5 bases. Germline assignment: CDR1 KGHSH and CDR2 LQKENI. There are 15 residues in the CDR3. Study-wide points: Reports say that about two months after transplant, the alpha-beta T cells came out of several hundred graft clones that had expanded. Surviving recipient T cells and thymic progenitors underlay high day-60 TCRbeta diversity in some patients.

This clonotype originated in a male patient aged 10 to 17 who had a stem cell transplant for acute lymphoblastic leukemia, so the T cells may come from the graft donor. The V and J genes are TRBV18 and TRBJ2-1, with 11 bases that match TRBD2. The sequencing used PBMCs, mostly from graft donor cells, collected 360 days after TCRalphabeta/CD19-depleted stem cell transplant. The CDR3 loop reads CASSPSTSGNNEQFF. CDR3 nucleotides: TGTGCCAGCTCACCGTCGACTAGCGGGAACAATGAGCAGTTCTTC.